The entry below describes one T cell receptor beta chain. The sample is drawn from a study of blood T cell repertoires in COVID-19. Study details: The United States, Italy and Spain supplied acute and convalescent COVID-19 samples. The cDNA or gDNA used as material had been derived from T cells, B-cell-depleted T cells, or PBMCs.

This CDR3 has 16 amino acids. V shed 1 base and J shed 2 bases, with 14 bases lying between them. The germline CDR1 and CDR2 sequences are SEHNR and FQNEAQ (reference sequence). Per the study methods: How many nucleated cells were present was estimated from reference gene primer amplification. Measured with immunoSEQ multiplex PCR; TCRdb has only the in-frame clones, and not every one. V, J and clone size derive from that table, while D and trimming were established from the DNA sequence. The sample holds roughly 100,000 clones; 60% to 80% are singletons and the top ten take about 9.6%. The sequence was obtained from a man aged 55 to 70 with active or convalescent COVID-19. Input material: peripheral blood. This rearrangement joins TRBV7-9 to TRBJ1-2; possibly TRBD1 for D (6 bases). CDR3 protein: CASSLGGSGTNYGYTF. The CDR3, as DNA: TGTGCCAGCAGCTTAGGGGGTTCGGGGACAAACTATGGCTACACCTTC.